This T cell receptor (beta chain) appears in the sequencing data of a study of human T cells and chemical hapten exposure. TCRdb redid the calling of the RACE reads with MiXCR, one entry per CDR3 protein. In the table there are a few hundred thousand distinct CDR3 sequences, approximately 4.4% of which are singletons. Time point defined: patch test 1, 2 weeks after DPC sensitization. Indicated treatment: therapeutic diphenylcyclopropenone sensitization with weekly scalp DPC. Ahead of applying each patch test, blood was sampled. Only a few counts were recorded for this clonotype. This TCR derives from a woman aged 45-65 years with alopecia areata. Some clones in this sample may be carry-over from other donors' samples. The source was whole blood, collected in connection with sensitization to the hapten diphenylcyclopropenone (DPC).

The chain's CDR3 is CASSQDSRGKLFF. The DNA for the CDR3 is TGCGCCAGCAGCCAGGATTCCAGGGGGAAACTGTTTTTT. This chain connects TRBV4-3 to TRBJ1-4, with 7 bases fitting TRBD1. This CDR3 is 13 amino acids long. Losses at the gene ends were 3 bases for V and 11 bases for J; bases not matched to a gene: 6. Per germline, CDR1 LGHNA and CDR2 YSLEER.